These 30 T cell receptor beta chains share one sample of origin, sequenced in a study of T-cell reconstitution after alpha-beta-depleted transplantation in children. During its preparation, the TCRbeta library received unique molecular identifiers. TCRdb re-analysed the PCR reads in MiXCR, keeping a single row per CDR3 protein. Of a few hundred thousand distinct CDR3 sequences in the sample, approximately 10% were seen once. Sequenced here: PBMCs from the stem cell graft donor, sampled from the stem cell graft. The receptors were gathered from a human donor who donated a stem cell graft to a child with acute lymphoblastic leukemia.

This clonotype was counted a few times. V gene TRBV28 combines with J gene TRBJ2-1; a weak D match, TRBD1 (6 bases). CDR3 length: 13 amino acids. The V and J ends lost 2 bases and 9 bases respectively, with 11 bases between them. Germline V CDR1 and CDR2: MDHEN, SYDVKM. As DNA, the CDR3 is TGTGCCAGCAGTTTACAGGGGTGGGGTGAGCAGTTCTTC. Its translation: CASSLQGWGEQFF.

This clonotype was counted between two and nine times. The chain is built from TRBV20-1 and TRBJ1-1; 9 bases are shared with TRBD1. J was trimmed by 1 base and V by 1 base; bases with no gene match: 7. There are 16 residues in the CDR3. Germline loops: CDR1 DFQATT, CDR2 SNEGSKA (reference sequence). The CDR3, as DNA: TGCAGTGCTAGAGGCCGGGACAGGGTGGGGAACACTGAAGCTTTCTTT. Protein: CSARGRDRVGNTEAFF.

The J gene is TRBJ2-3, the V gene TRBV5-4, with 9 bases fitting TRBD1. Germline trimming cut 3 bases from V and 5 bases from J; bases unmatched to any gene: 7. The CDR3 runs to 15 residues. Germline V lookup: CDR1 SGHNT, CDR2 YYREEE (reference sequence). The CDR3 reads CASSSTGTGKDTQYF. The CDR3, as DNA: TGTGCCAGCAGCTCCACAGGGACAGGGAAAGATACGCAGTATTTT.

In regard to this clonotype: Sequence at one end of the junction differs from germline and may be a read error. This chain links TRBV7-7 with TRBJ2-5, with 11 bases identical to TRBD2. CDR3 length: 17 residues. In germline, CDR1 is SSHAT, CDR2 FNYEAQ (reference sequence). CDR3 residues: CASSRRRGLAGEETQYF. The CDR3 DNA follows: TGTGCTAGCAGCCGAAGGAGAGGACTAGCGGGTGAAGAGACCCAGTACTTC.

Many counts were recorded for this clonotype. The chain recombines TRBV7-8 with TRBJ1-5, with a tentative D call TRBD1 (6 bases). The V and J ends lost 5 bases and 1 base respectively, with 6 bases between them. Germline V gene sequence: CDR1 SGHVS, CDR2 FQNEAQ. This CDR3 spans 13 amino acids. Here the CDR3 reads CASSTGSNQPQHF. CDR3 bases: TGTGCCAGCAGCACAGGGAGCAATCAGCCCCAGCATTTT. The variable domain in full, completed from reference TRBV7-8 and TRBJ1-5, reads GAGVSQSPRYKVAKRGQDVALRCDPISGHVSLFWYQQALGQGPEFLTYFQNEAQLDKSGLPSDRFFAERPEGSVSTLKIQRTQQEDSAVYLCASSTGSNQPQHFGDGTRLSIL.

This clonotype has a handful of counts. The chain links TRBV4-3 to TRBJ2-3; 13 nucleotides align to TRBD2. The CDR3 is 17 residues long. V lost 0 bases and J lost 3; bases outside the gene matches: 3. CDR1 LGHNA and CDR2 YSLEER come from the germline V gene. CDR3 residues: CASSQDGTSGVTDTQYF. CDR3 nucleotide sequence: TGCGCCAGCAGCCAAGATGGGACTAGCGGGGTAACAGATACGCAGTATTTT.

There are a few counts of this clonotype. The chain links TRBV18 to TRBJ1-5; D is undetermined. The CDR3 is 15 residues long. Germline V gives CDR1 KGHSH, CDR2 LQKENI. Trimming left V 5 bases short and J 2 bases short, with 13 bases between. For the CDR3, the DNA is TGTGCCAGCTCATTATCGACCGACGGCAATCAGCCCCAGCATTTT. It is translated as CASSLSTDGNQPQHF. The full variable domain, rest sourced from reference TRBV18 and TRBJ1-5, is NAGVMQNPRHLVRRRGQEARLRCSPMKGHSHVYWYRQLPEEGLKFMVYLQKENIIDESGMPKERFSAEFPKEGPSILRIQQVVRGDSAAYFCASSLSTDGNQPQHFGDGTRLSIL.

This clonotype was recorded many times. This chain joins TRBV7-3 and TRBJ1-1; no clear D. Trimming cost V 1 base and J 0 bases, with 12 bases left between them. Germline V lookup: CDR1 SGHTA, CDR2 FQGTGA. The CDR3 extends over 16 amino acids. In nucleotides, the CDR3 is TGTGCCAGCAGCTTAAGGCCCCAGGATATGAACACTGAAGCTTTCTTT. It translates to CASSLRPQDMNTEAFF.

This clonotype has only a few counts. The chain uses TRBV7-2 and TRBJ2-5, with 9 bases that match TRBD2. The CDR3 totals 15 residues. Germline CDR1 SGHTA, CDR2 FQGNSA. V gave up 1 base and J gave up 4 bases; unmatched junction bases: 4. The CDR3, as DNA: TGTGCCAGCAGCTTAGGGGGACTAGCTCCAGAGACCCAGTACTTC. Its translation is CASSLGGLAPETQYF.

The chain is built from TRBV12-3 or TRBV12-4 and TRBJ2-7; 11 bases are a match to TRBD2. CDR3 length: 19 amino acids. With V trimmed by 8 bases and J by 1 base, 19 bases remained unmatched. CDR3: CASGMRGFGLAGGSYEQYF. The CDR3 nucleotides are TGTGCCAGCGGAATGAGGGGGTTTGGCCTAGCGGGGGGATCCTACGAGCAGTACTTC.

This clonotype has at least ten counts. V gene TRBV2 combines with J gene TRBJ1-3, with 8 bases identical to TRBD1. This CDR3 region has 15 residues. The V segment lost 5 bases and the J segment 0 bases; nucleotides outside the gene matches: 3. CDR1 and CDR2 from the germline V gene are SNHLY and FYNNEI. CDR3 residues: CASSPTGGSGNTIYF. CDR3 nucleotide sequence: TGTGCCAGCAGTCCTACAGGGGGCTCTGGAAACACCATATATTTT.

In nucleotides, the CDR3 is TGTGCCAGTAGTGCGGCAACTAGCGCCCAAGAGACCCAGTACTTC. This translates into CASSAATSAQETQYF. This sequence joins TRBV19 and TRBJ2-5, with TRBD2 matching 7 bases. The CDR3 consists of 15 residues. With V trimmed by 5 bases and J by 1 base, 7 bases remained unmatched. Per the germline V gene, CDR1 is LNHDA and CDR2 is SQIVND (reference sequence).

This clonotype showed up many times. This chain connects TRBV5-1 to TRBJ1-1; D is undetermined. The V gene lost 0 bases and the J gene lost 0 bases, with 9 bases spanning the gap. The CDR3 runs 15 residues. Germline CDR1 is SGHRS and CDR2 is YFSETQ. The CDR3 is CASSLGSGLNTEAFF. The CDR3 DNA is TGCGCCAGCAGCTTGGGAAGCGGGCTGAACACTGAAGCTTTCTTT.

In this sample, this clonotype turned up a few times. CDR3 region: CSARGPGTMGRQTYNEQFF. In DNA form, the CDR3 reads TGCAGTGCTAGAGGACCTGGGACTATGGGCCGCCAAACTTACAATGAGCAGTTCTTC. V usage is TRBV20-1 and J usage is TRBJ2-1; the match to TRBD2 covers 7 bases. The V and J ends lost 1 base and 4 bases, in that order; junction bases with no gene match: 19. The CDR3 consists of 19 residues. From germline, CDR1 is DFQATT and CDR2 SNEGSKA (reference sequence).

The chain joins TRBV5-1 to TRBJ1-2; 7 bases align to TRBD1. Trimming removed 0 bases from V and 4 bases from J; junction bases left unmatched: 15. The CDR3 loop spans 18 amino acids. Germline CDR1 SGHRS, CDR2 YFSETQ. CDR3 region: CASSLGGTVELLLYGYTF. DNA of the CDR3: TGCGCCAGCAGCTTGGGGGGGACAGTCGAACTCCTTCTCTATGGCTACACCTTC.

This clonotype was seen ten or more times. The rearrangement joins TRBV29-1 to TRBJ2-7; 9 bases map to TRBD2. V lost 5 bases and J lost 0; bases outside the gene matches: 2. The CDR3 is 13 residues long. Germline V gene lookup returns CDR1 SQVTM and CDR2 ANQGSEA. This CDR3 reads CSVTSGYSYEQYF. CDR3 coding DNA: TGCAGCGTTACTAGCGGGTACTCCTACGAGCAGTACTTC.

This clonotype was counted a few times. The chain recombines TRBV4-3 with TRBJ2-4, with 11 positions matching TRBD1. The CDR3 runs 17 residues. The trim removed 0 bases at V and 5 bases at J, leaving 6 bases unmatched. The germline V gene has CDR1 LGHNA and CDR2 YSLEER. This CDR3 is CASSQDRWTGGENIQYF. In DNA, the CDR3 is TGCGCCAGCAGCCAAGATCGGTGGACAGGGGGCGAAAACATTCAGTACTTC.

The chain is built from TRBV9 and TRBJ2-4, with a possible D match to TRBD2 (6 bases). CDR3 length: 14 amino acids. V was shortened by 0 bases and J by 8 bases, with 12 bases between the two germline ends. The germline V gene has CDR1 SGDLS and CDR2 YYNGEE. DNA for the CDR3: TGTGCCAGCAGCGTAGCTGGCGGGACTGACATTCAGTACTTC. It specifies CASSVAGGTDIQYF.

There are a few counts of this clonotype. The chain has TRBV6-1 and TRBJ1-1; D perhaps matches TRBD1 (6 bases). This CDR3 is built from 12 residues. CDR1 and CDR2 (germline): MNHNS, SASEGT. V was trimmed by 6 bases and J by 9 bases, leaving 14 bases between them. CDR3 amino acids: CASRPPGTQAFF. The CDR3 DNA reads TGTGCCAGCAGACCCCCGGGGACACAAGCTTTCTTT.

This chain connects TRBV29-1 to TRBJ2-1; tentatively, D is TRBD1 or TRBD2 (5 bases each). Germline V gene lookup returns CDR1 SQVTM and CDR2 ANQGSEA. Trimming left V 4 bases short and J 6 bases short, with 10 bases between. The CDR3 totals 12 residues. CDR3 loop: CSVGGLRNEQFF. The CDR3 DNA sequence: TGCAGCGTTGGGGGGTTGCGCAATGAGCAGTTCTTC.

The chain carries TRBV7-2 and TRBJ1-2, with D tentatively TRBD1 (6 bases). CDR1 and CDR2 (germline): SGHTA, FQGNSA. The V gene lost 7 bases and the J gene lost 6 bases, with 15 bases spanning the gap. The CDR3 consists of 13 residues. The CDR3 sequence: CASMRLQGDGYTF. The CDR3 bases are TGTGCCAGCATGCGATTACAGGGAGATGGCTACACCTTC.

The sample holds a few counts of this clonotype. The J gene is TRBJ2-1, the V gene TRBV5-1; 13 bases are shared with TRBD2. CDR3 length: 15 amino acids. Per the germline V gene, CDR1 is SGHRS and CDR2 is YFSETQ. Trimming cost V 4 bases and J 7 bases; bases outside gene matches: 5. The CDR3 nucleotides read TGCGCCAGCAGCCGGACTAGCGGGAGTCCGAATGAGCAGTTCTTC. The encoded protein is CASSRTSGSPNEQFF.

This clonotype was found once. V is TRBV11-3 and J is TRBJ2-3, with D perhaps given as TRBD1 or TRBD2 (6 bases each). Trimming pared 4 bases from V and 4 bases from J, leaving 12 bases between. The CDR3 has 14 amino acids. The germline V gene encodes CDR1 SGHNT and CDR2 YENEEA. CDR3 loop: CASSSPGAPDTQYF. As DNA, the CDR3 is TGTGCCAGCAGCTCCCCGGGGGCCCCAGATACGCAGTATTTT.

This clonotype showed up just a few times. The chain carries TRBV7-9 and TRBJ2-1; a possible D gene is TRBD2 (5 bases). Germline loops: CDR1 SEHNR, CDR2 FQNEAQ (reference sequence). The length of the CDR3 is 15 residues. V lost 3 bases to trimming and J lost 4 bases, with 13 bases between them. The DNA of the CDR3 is TGTGCCAGCAGCTTCGAGGGCCCCCCTTACAATGAGCAGTTCTTC. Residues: CASSFEGPPYNEQFF. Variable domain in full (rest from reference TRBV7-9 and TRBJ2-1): DTGVSQNPRHKITKRGQNVTFRCDPISEHNRLYWYRQTLGQGPEFLTYFQNEAQLEKSRLLSDRFSAERPKGSFSTLEIQRTEQGDSAMYLCASSFEGPPYNEQFFGPGTRLTVL.

The CDR3 sequence is CASSLTAEQFF. In DNA, the CDR3 is TGTGCCAGCAGCTTGACCGCGGAGCAGTTCTTC. The chain employs TRBV5-6 and TRBJ2-1; no clear D gene. Deletions cut 1 base from V and 10 bases from J, with 6 bases between. The CDR3 sequence is 11 residues long. Germline loops: CDR1 SGHDT, CDR2 YYEEEE.

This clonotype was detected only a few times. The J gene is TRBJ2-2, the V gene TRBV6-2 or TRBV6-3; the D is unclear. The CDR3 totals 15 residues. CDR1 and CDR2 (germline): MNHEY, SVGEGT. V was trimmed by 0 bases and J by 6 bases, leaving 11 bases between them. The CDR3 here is CASSYSWPPAGELFF. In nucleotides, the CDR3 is TGTGCCAGCAGTTACTCGTGGCCCCCCGCCGGGGAGCTGTTTTTT.

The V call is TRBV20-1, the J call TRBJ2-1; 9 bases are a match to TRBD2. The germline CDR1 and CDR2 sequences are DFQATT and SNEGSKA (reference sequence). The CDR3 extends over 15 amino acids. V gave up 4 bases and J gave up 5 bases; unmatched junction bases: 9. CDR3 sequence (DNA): TGCAGTGCTAATAGCGGGAGTCGGTCCCACAATGAGCAGTTCTTC. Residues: CSANSGSRSHNEQFF.

The CDR3 bases are TGTGCCACCAGCAGAGGGTCCGGGGGAGGCGAGACCCAGTACTTC. It specifies CATSRGSGGGETQYF. V and J are TRBV15 and TRBJ2-5; D possibly corresponds to TRBD2 (6 bases). The germline V and J ends were trimmed by 1 base and 5 bases, with 14 bases remaining between them. Germline-derived CDR1 and CDR2 are LNHNV and YYDKDF (reference sequence). CDR3 size: 15 residues.

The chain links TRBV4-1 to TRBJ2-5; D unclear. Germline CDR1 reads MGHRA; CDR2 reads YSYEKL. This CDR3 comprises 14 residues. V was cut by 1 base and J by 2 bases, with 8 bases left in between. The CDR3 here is CASSQAERQETQYF. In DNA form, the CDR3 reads TGCGCCAGCAGCCAAGCCGAACGGCAAGAGACCCAGTACTTC.

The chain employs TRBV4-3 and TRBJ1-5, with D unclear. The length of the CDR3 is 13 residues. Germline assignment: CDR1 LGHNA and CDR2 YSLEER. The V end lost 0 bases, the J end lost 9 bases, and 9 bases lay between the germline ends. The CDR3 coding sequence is TGCGCCAGCAGCCAAGATGATCGGGGGCCCCAGCATTTT. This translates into CASSQDDRGPQHF.